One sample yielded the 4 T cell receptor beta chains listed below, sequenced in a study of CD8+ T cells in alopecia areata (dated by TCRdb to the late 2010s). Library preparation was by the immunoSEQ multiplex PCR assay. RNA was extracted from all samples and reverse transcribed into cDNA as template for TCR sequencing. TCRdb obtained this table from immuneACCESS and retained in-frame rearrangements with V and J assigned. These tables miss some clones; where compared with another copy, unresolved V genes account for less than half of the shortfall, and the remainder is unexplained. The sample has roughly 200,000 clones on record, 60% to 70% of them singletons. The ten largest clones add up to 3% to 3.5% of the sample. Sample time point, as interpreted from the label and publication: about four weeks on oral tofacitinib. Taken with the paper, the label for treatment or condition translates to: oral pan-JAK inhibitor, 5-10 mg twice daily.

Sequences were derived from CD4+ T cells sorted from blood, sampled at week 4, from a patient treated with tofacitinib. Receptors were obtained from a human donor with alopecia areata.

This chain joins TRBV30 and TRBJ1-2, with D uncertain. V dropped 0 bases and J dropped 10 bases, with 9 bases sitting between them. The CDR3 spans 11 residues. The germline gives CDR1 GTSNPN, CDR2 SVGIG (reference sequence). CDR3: CAWSVRTDYTF. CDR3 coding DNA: TGTGCCTGGAGTGTACGCACGGACTACACCTTC.

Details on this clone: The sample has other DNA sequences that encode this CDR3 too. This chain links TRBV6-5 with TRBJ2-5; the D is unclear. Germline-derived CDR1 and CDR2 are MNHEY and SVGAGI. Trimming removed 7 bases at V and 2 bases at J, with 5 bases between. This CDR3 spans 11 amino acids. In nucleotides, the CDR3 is TGTGCCAGCACCTTACAAGAGACCCAGTACTTC. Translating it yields CASTLQETQYF.

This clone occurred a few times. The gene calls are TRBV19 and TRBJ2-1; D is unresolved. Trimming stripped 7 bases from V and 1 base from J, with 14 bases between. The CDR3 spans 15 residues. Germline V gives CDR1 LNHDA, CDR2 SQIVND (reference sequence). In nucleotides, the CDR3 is TGTGCCAGTAAAAATAGTGACGGTTCCTACAATGAGCAGTTCTTC. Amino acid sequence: CASKNSDGSYNEQFF.

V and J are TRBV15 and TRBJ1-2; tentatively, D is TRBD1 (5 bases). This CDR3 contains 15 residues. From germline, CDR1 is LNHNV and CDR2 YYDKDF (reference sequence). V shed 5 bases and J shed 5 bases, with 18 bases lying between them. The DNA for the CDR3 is TGTGCCACCAGCGTCTACCGGCCAGGGAGGTATGGCTACACCTTC. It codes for CATSVYRPGRYGYTF.